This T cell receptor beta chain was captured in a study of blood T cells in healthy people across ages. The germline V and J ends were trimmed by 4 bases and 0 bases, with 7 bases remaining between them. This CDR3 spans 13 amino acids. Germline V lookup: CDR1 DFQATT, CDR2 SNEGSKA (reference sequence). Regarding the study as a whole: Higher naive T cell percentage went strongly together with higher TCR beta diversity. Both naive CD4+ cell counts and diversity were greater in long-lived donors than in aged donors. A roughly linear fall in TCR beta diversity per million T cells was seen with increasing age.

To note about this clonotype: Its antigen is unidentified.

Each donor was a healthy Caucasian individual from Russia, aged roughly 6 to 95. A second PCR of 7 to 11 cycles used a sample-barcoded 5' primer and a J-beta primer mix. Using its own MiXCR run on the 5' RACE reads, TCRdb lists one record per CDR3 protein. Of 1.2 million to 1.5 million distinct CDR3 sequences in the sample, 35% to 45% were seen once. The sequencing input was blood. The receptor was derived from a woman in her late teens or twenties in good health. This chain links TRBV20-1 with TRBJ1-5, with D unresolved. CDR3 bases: TGCAGTGCTATTGGGTATAGCAATCAGCCCCAGCATTTT. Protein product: CSAIGYSNQPQHF.